Following are 26 T cell receptor beta chains from one sample sequenced in a study of radiation and T cells in renal cell carcinoma. Sequencing used immunoSEQ multiplex PCR; TCRdb keeps in-frame clones, though not all of them. This sample has about 59,000 clones, with approximately 80% found just once. Regarding time point: baseline pretreatment blood. Treatment indicated: 15 Gy SBRT to primary tumor, nephrectomy 4 weeks later. Sample: blood, taken from a patient whose treatment included radiotherapy and nephrectomy. The receptors come from a man in his sixties with renal cell carcinoma.

The table lists this clone with a few counts. The chain recombines TRBV6-5 with TRBJ2-7, with D perhaps TRBD1 or TRBD2 (5 bases each). The CDR3 length is 14 residues. Germline-derived CDR1 and CDR2 are MNHEY and SVGAGI. Trimming left V 6 bases short and J 2 bases short, with 14 bases between. In DNA form, the CDR3 reads TGTGCCAGCAGAAGGGACCGCGAGACCTACGAGCAGTACGTC. Its translation: CASRRDRETYEQYV.

The chain uses TRBV30 and TRBJ1-5; 7 bases fit TRBD1. The trim removed 2 bases at V and 2 bases at J, leaving 6 bases unmatched. This CDR3 is 15 amino acids long. Germline V gives CDR1 GTSNPN, CDR2 SVGIG (reference sequence). The CDR3 loop reads CAWSRGGAGNQPQHF. The CDR3 bases are TGTGCCTGGAGTAGAGGGGGCGCGGGCAATCAGCCCCAGCATTTT.

The rearrangement uses TRBV5-6 and TRBJ2-2, with 7 bases lining up with TRBD2. Looked up from germline, CDR1 is SGHDT and CDR2 is YYEEEE. Trimming at V came to 7 bases and at J to 6 bases, leaving 9 bases not matched to a gene. This CDR3 has 14 residues. The chain's CDR3 is CASSAREIPGELFF. CDR3 nucleotides: TGTGCCAGCTCAGCGCGGGAGATCCCCGGGGAGCTGTTTTTT.

The chain has TRBV11-3 and TRBJ1-2; a weak D match, TRBD1 (6 bases). The CDR3 length is 19 residues. V gave up 4 bases and J gave up 7 bases, with 31 bases separating them. The germline gives CDR1 SGHNT, CDR2 YENEEA. The CDR3 nucleotides are TGTGCCAGCAGCTCCCCCGGCCCCACCACAGGGAAGGCCTGCCGTGGCTACACCTTC. It is translated as CASSSPGPTTGKACRGYTF.

This clone was seen a handful of times. The rearrangement links TRBV10-3 to TRBJ2-3; 7 bases are a match to TRBD2. The CDR3 is 15 residues long. Trimming cost V 8 bases and J 5 bases; bases outside gene matches: 13. In germline, CDR1 is ENHRY, CDR2 SYGVKD. The CDR3 region is CAIRGTTMRLDTQYF. The CDR3 DNA reads TGTGCCATCCGAGGGACTACCATGAGATTAGATACGCAGTATTTT.

V and J are TRBV14 and TRBJ2-5; D may be TRBD1 or TRBD2 (5 bases each). Germline loops: CDR1 SGHDN, CDR2 FVKESK. The V gene lost 1 base and the J gene lost 5 bases, with 14 bases spanning the gap. This CDR3 has 15 amino acids. Written as DNA, the CDR3 is TGTGCCAGCAGCCAAGTTGAGGGACGTAGGGAGACCCAGTACTTC. This gives the protein CASSQVEGRRETQYF. The variable domain in full, with the rest retrieved from reference TRBV14 and TRBJ2-5, is EAGVTQFPSHSVIEKGQTVTLRCDPISGHDNLYWYRRVMGKEIKFLLHFVKESKQDESGMPNNRFLAERTGGTYSTLKVQPAELEDSGVYFCASSQVEGRRETQYFGPGTRLLVL.

On this clone itself: The junction departs from germline at one end; a sequencing error may be responsible. This chain joins TRBV7-2 and TRBJ2-5; 8 positions agree with TRBD2. Germline CDR1 and CDR2: SGHTA and FQGNSA. This CDR3 has 16 amino acids. This CDR3 reads CASSLAPGLVVETQYF. In DNA, the CDR3 is TGTGCCAGCAGCCTAGCGCCGGGACTAGTCGTGGAGACCCAGTACTTC.

This rearrangement joins TRBV5-4 to TRBJ1-2; TRBD1 matches at 9 bases. The CDR3 runs 15 residues. The germline gives CDR1 SGHNT, CDR2 YYREEE (reference sequence). V shed 2 bases and J 1 base; nucleotides not matched to a gene: 3. This CDR3 is CASSLRQGVNYGYTF. CDR3 nucleotide sequence: TGTGCCAGCAGCTTACGACAGGGGGTTAACTATGGCTACACCTTC.

The J gene is TRBJ2-7, the V gene TRBV7-2; 7 nucleotides line up with TRBD2. The CDR3 runs 13 residues. V dropped 1 base and J dropped 5; count of bases not matched to a gene: 2. Germline CDR1 is SGHTA and CDR2 is FQGNSA. The DNA of the CDR3 is TGTGCCAGCAGCTTAGGCGGGGGTAACGAGCAGTACTTC. Its translation is CASSLGGGNEQYF.

The V and J genes are TRBV5-1 and TRBJ1-4, with 7 bases lining up with TRBD1. Per germline, CDR1 SGHRS and CDR2 YFSETQ. This CDR3 comprises 14 residues. V lost 1 base to trimming and J lost 8 bases; unmatched junction nucleotides: 5. CDR3 coding DNA: TGCGCCAGCAGCTTGTCCACAGGGGCCGAAAAACTGTTTTTT. Amino acids: CASSLSTGAEKLFF.

This clone was counted only a few times. The V call is TRBV7-7, the J call TRBJ2-5; D call uncertain. The CDR3 extends over 13 amino acids. Germline lookup yields CDR1 SSHAT and CDR2 FNYEAQ (reference sequence). V was clipped by 1 base and J by 5 bases, with 8 bases between them. DNA of the CDR3: TGTGCCAGCAGCTTAGAGGTCCGGGAGACCCAGTACTTC. It is translated as CASSLEVRETQYF.

The V and J genes are TRBV10-2 and TRBJ1-2, with TRBD1 as a possible D gene (6 bases). The CDR3 extends over 15 amino acids. V was cut by 6 bases and J by 2 bases, with 16 bases left in between. Germline CDR1 and CDR2: WSHSY and SAAADI. The CDR3 sequence: CASRKQGMENYGYTF. The CDR3 DNA follows: TGCGCCAGCAGGAAACAGGGAATGGAAAACTATGGCTACACCTTC.

The rearrangement uses TRBV2 and TRBJ2-3; TRBD2 matches 9 bases. Trimming removed 9 bases from V and 4 bases from J; junction bases left unmatched: 14. This CDR3 has 16 residues. Looked up from germline, CDR1 is SNHLY and CDR2 is FYNNEI. CDR3 DNA sequence: TGTGCCAGTAGAGGCCTTAGCGGGAGTATAGCAGATACGCAGTATTTT. Translated: CASRGLSGSIADTQYF.

This clone occurred a few times. V gene TRBV7-9 combines with J gene TRBJ1-2; D is perhaps TRBD1 (5 bases). V shed 8 bases and J shed 4 bases, with 14 bases lying between them. Germline-derived CDR1 and CDR2 are SEHNR and FQNEAQ (reference sequence). The CDR3 consists of 13 residues. CDR3 region: CASSPGNRYGYTF. The CDR3 DNA reads TGTGCCAGCTCACCAGGGAATCGCTATGGCTACACCTTC. Supplemented by reference TRBV7-9 and TRBJ1-2, the full variable domain reads DTGVSQNPRHKITKRGQNVTFRCDPISEHNRLYWYRQTLGQGPEFLTYFQNEAQLEKSRLLSDRFSAERPKGSFSTLEIQRTEQGDSAMYLCASSPGNRYGYTFGSGTRLTVV.

The genes are TRBV15 and TRBJ2-4, with D unclear. CDR1 and CDR2 (germline): LNHNV, YYDKDF (reference sequence). Between the trimmed V and J ends, which lost 0 bases and 3 bases, there was a span of 9 bases. The CDR3 consists of 15 residues. The CDR3, as DNA: TGTGCCACCAGCAGAGATAGGGTTGGCAAAAACATTCAGTACTTC. This encodes CATSRDRVGKNIQYF.

This sequence joins TRBV28 and TRBJ2-2, with 12 bases lining up with TRBD2. The CDR3 consists of 17 residues. V shed 7 bases, J shed 4 bases, and the junction held 10 bases outside the gene matches. Germline V gives CDR1 MDHEN, CDR2 SYDVKM. CDR3 in DNA: TGTGCCAGCAAAACTAGCGGGAGGCTGAGGTCCACCGGGGAGCTGTTTTTT. Protein: CASKTSGRLRSTGELFF.

The V call is TRBV7-6, the J call TRBJ2-7, with 7 bases that match TRBD1. After removal of 3 bases from V and 3 bases from J, the junction contained 5 bases not matched to a gene. The CDR3 length is 14 residues. CDR1 and CDR2 from the germline V gene are SGHVS and FNYEAQ. In DNA, the CDR3 is TGTGCCAGCAGCTTCTCCGGGACAGACTACGAGCAGTACTTC. Its translation: CASSFSGTDYEQYF.

V usage is TRBV5-1 and J usage is TRBJ1-2, with D possibly being TRBD1 (5 bases). Germline V lookup: CDR1 SGHRS, CDR2 YFSETQ. This CDR3 has 14 residues. Trimming cost V 0 bases and J 6 bases, with 12 bases left between them. CDR3 sequence (DNA): TGCGCCAGCAGCTTGGCACCAGGGAATGATGGCTACACCTTC. Its translation is CASSLAPGNDGYTF.

The rearrangement joins TRBV14 to TRBJ2-7, with 7 bases matching TRBD1. This CDR3 contains 14 residues. Germline V CDR1 and CDR2: SGHDN, FVKESK. The ends lost 4 bases at V and 6 bases at J; junction bases unmatched: 9. This CDR3 is CASSRNRGLGEQYF. CDR3 sequence (DNA): TGTGCCAGCAGCCGGAACAGGGGATTAGGCGAGCAGTACTTC. Drawing the rest from reference TRBV14 and TRBJ2-7, the complete variable domain is EAGVTQFPSHSVIEKGQTVTLRCDPISGHDNLYWYRRVMGKEIKFLLHFVKESKQDESGMPNNRFLAERTGGTYSTLKVQPAELEDSGVYFCASSRNRGLGEQYFGPGTRLTVT.

V gene TRBV2 combines with J gene TRBJ2-7, with D unresolved. The CDR3 consists of 11 residues. V lost 5 bases and J lost 3, with 5 bases in between. The germline V gene has CDR1 SNHLY and CDR2 FYNNEI. The CDR3, as DNA: TGTGCCAGCAGTCCCAACTACGAGCAGTACTTC. Translation: CASSPNYEQYF. The full variable domain, rest sourced from reference TRBV2 and TRBJ2-7, is EPEVTQTPSHQVTQMGQEVILRCVPISNHLYFYWYRQILGQKVEFLVSFYNNEISEKSEIFDDQFSVERPDGSNFTLKIRSTKLEDSAMYFCASSPNYEQYFGPGTRLTVT.

J is TRBJ2-5 and V is TRBV6-6; D remains unclear. The germline gives CDR1 MNHNY, CDR2 SVGAGI (reference sequence). CDR3 length: 12 amino acids. Trimming shortened V by 5 bases and J by 1 base, and 5 bases separated the two germline ends. The CDR3 loop reads CASSKSQETQYF. CDR3 bases: TGTGCCAGCAGTAAGTCCCAAGAGACCCAGTACTTC.

The chain couples TRBV30 to TRBJ2-1, with TRBD1 matching over 7 bases. Germline trimming cut 5 bases from V and 7 bases from J; bases unmatched to any gene: 8. There are 13 residues in the CDR3. Germline CDR1 reads GTSNPN; CDR2 reads SVGIG (reference sequence). CDR3 amino acids: CAWQQGQPNEQFF. CDR3 nucleotides: TGTGCCTGGCAGCAGGGACAGCCGAATGAGCAGTTCTTC.

The chain links TRBV6-5 to TRBJ2-1; 7 bases are a match to TRBD1. Losses at the gene ends were 2 bases for V and 3 bases for J; bases not matched to a gene: 4. The CDR3 runs to 15 residues. Looked up from germline, CDR1 is MNHEY and CDR2 is SVGAGI. The CDR3, as DNA: TGTGCCAGCAGTTACCGGGGACAGCACTACAATGAGCAGTTCTTC. Translation: CASSYRGQHYNEQFF.

CDR3 protein: CAWSGAGGGETQYF. For the CDR3, the DNA is TGTGCCTGGAGCGGAGCGGGAGGCGGGGAGACCCAGTACTTC. The gene calls are TRBV30 and TRBJ2-5; the match to TRBD2 covers 9 bases. J lost 5 bases, V lost 3 bases, and 7 bases had no gene match. The CDR3 spans 14 residues. Germline assignment: CDR1 GTSNPN and CDR2 SVGIG (reference sequence). The full variable domain, in which reference TRBV30 and TRBJ2-5 provide the parts outside the CDR3, is SQTIHQWPATLVQPVGSPLSLECTVEGTSNPNLYWYRQAAGRGLQLLFYSVGIGQISSEVPQNLSASRPQDRQFILSSKKLLLSDSGFYLCAWSGAGGGETQYFGPGTRLLVL.

The V and J genes are TRBV12-5 and TRBJ1-1; D gene ambiguous. Trimming took off 2 bases at V and 5 bases at J, with 9 bases between the two ends. CDR3 length: 13 residues. Germline V gene sequence: CDR1 LGHNT, CDR2 FRNRAP. The CDR3 spells CASGLKTVTEAFF. The CDR3, as DNA: TGTGCTAGTGGTTTGAAAACAGTAACTGAAGCTTTCTTT. Using reference TRBV12-5 and TRBJ1-1 for the parts outside the CDR3, the full variable domain is DARVTQTPRHKVTEMGQEVTMRCQPILGHNTVFWYRQTMMQGLELLAYFRNRAPLDDSGMPKDRFSAEMPDATLATLKIQPSEPRDSAVYFCASGLKTVTEAFFGQGTRLTVV.

V is TRBV6-1 and J is TRBJ2-1, with 7 bases fitting TRBD1. The germline V gene encodes CDR1 MNHNS and CDR2 SASEGT. The CDR3 spans 16 residues. With 3 bases clipped from V and 6 bases from J, the junction kept 11 bases outside the gene matches. The CDR3 nucleotides are TGTGCCAGCAGTGATAGGGGGACAGTCCCCCTCAATGAGCAGTTCTTC. This sequence encodes CASSDRGTVPLNEQFF.